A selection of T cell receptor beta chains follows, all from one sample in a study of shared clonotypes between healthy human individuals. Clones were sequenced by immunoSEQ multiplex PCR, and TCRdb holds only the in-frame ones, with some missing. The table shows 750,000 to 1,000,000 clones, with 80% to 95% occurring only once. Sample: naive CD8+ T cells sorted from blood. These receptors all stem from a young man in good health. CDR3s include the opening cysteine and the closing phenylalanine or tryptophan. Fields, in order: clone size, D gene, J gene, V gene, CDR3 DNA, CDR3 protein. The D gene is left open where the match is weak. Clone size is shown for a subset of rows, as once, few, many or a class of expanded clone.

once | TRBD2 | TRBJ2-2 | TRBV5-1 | TGCGCCAGCAGCCTGGGCGGTAGCGGGAGAGGAACCGGGGAGCTGTTTTTT | CASSLGGSGRGTGELFF
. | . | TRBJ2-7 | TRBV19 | TGTGCCAGTCGCGTTTCCGGCGGCAGTTCCTACGAGCAGTACTTC | CASRVSGGSSYEQYF
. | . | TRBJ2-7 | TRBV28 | TGTGCCAGCAGTAGACAAGGGTCAGGGTACGAGCAGTACTTC | CASSRQGSGYEQYF
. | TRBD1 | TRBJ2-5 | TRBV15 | TGTGCCACCAGCCCTGACAGGGGAAAAGAGACCCAGTACTTC | CATSPDRGKETQYF
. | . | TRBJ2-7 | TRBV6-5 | TGTGCCAGCAGTTACTTCGGGAGCGAGCAGTACTTC | CASSYFGSEQYF
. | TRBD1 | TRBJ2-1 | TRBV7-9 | TGTGCCAGCAGCTTGGGCGCAGGGGGATACGGCAATGAGCAGTTCTTC | CASSLGAGGYGNEQFF
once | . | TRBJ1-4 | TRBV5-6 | TGTGCCAGCAGCCTCCGGACAGATACTAATGAAAAACTGTTTTTT | CASSLRTDTNEKLFF
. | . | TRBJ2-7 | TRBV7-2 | TGTGCCAGCAGCTCCCCACTGAACTACGAGCAGTACTTC | CASSSPLNYEQYF
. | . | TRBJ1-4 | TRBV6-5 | TGTGCCAGCAACAAGAGGGCTAATGAAAAACTGTTTTTT | CASNKRANEKLFF
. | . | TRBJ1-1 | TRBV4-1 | TGCGCCAGCAGCCAGACCGAGGAGAACACTGAAGCTTTCTTT | CASSQTEENTEAFF
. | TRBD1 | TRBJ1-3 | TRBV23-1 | TGCGCCAGCAGTCAATCGGCCCCACAGGGGGCGACTGGAAACACCATATATTTT | CASSQSAPQGATGNTIYF
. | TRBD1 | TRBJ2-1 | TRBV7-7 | TGTGCCAGCAGCTTAGATACCGGGACAGGGCCTTACAATGAGCAGTTCTTC | CASSLDTGTGPYNEQFF
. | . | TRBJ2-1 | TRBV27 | TGTGCCAGCAGTTTGTGGGTTGGGAACAATGAGCAGTTCTTC | CASSLWVGNNEQFF
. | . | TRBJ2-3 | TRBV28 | TGTGCCAGCAGTCCTCCGAGGGCGGACCGCACAGATACGCAGTATTTT | CASSPPRADRTDTQYF
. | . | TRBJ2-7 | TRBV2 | TGTGCCAGCAGTGAACTTGACATTGCCTACGAGCAGTACTTC | CASSELDIAYEQYF
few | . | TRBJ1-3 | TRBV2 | TGTGCCAGCAGTGAAGCCCGCAGGGCTGGAAACACCATATATTTT | CASSEARRAGNTIYF
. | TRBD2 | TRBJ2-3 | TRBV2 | TGTGCCAGCAGGGATGGTAGCGGGGGTCGGGATACGCAGTATTTT | CASRDGSGGRDTQYF
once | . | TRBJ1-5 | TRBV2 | TGTGCCAGCAGTGAAGCGGGTTTCAATCAGCCCCAGCATTTT | CASSEAGFNQPQHF
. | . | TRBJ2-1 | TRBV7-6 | TGTGCCAGCACAGAGGGACTCGAGCAGTTCTTC | CASTEGLEQFF
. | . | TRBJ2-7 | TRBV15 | TGTGCCACCAGCAGAGATGCCGGGTGGGGGTCCCACGAGCAGTACTTC | CATSRDAGWGSHEQYF
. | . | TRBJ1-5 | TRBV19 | TGTGCCAGTAGTATCCCAGGGGACAATCAGCCCCAGCATTTT | CASSIPGDNQPQHF
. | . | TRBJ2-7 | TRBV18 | TGTGCCAGCTCACCGGGGAGGTACTCCTACGAGCAGTACTTC | CASSPGRYSYEQYF
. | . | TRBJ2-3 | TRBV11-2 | TGTGCCAGCAGCTTCCTTACAGATACGCAGTATTTT | CASSFLTDTQYF
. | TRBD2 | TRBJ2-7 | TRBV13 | TGTGCCAGCAGCCAGGGACTAGGGGCGCTCCACGAGCAGTACTTC | CASSQGLGALHEQYF
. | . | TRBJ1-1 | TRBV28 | TGTGCCAGCAGTCTAGGGGTTTTCCGACAGGTTGGCGGCACTGAAGCTTTCTTT | CASSLGVFRQVGGTEAFF
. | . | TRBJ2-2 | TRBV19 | TGTGCCAGTAGTTCGTCTAACACCGGGGAGCTGTTTTTT | CASSSSNTGELFF
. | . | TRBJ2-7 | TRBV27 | TGTGCCAGCAGTCTCGACCTCCAGGGGAGGGAGCAGTACTTC | CASSLDLQGREQYF
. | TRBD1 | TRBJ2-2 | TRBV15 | TGTGCCACCAGCAGGGATACAGGGGCCCCCGGGGAGCTGTTTTTT | CATSRDTGAPGELFF
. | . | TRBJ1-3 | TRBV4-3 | TGCGCCAGCAGCCAAGATTCAGGGAGCTCTGGAAACACCATATATTTT | CASSQDSGSSGNTIYF
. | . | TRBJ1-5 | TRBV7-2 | TGTGCCAGCAGCTTAGCAGTCGGGCAGACAAATCAGCCCCAGCATTTT | CASSLAVGQTNQPQHF
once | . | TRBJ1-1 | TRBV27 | TGTGCCAGCAGTTTATTGGAGAACACTGAAGCTTTCTTT | CASSLLENTEAFF
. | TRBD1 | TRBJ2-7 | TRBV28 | TGTGCCAGCAGTTTATACCGGACAGGTTACGAGCAGTACTTC | CASSLYRTGYEQYF
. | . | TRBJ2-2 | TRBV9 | TGTGCCAGCAGCTCATCCGGGACACCGAACACCGGGGAGCTGTTTTTT | CASSSSGTPNTGELFF
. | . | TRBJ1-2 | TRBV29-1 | TGCAGCGCCCCGGCCTCTAACTATGGCTACACCTTC | CSAPASNYGYTF
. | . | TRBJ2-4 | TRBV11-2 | TGTGCCAGCAGCTTGGTAGTAGGGGGCATTCAGTACTTC | CASSLVVGGIQYF
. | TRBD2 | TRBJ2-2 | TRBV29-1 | TGCAGCGTTGTTGGGACTAGCGGAACGAACACCGGGGAGCTGTTTTTT | CSVVGTSGTNTGELFF
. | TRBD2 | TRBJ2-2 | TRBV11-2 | TGTGCCAGCAGTCCGGCAACTCGAGGACTAGCTCCGAACACCGGGGAGCTGTTTTTT | CASSPATRGLAPNTGELFF
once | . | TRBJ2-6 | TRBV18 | TGTGCCAGCTCACCCCAGGACGTCTTGGGTCTTTTGTCTGGGGCCAACGTCCTGACTTTC | CASSPQDVLGLLSGANVLTF
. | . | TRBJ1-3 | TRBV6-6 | TGTGCCAGCAGTCTCCTTCCGGGAAGCTCTGGAAACACCATATATTTT | CASSLLPGSSGNTIYF
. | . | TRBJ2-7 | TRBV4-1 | TGCGCCAGCAGCCGTCTTGGGACATCGAGCTCCTACGAGCAGTACTTC | CASSRLGTSSSYEQYF
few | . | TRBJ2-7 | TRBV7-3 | TGTGCCAGCAGCTTAGGGGGAGGTCGCGAGCAGTACTTC | CASSLGGGREQYF
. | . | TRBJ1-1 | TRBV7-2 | TGTGCCAGCAGCTTACGGGGGTACACTGAAGCTTTCTTT | CASSLRGYTEAFF